This is a list of T cell receptor beta chains from one sample in a study of cytomegalovirus exposure and HLA in healthy donors. Using immunoSEQ multiplex PCR, the repertoire was profiled, and TCRdb retains in-frame clones only, with some absent. This sample has 100,000 to 150,000 clones, with 80% to 85% found just once. The specimen sequenced was PBMCs. The receptor set was obtained from a woman aged 25 to 39 in good health and CMV-seronegative. The CDR3 runs from the conserved cysteine through the conserved F or W. Fields, in order: D gene, J gene, clone size, V gene, CDR3 DNA, CDR3 protein. A D gene is named only where the DNA matches it firmly. Clone size is shown for a subset of rows, as once, few, many or a class of expanded clone.

D gene: TRBD1; J gene: TRBJ1-4; clone size: NA; V gene: TRBV12-5; CDR3 DNA: TGTGCTAGTGGTCCAATAGGGGGCGGTGAAAAACTGTTTTTT; CDR3 protein: CASGPIGGGEKLFF
D gene: TRBD1; J gene: TRBJ1-3; clone size: NA; V gene: TRBV5-4; CDR3 DNA: TGTGCCAGCAGCTTGGAGGGTGACAGGGGAATCGGAAACACCATATATTTT; CDR3 protein: CASSLEGDRGIGNTIYF
D gene: NA; J gene: TRBJ1-1; clone size: NA; V gene: TRBV5-1; CDR3 DNA: TGCGCCAGCAGCTTACAGGGTCTCGCTGAAGCTTTCTTT; CDR3 protein: CASSLQGLAEAFF
D gene: TRBD2; J gene: TRBJ2-7; clone size: NA; V gene: TRBV6-5; CDR3 DNA: TGTGCCAGTTCCCCACTAGCGGGTCTTACCTACGAGCAGTACTTC; CDR3 protein: CASSPLAGLTYEQYF
D gene: NA; J gene: TRBJ1-1; clone size: NA; V gene: TRBV6-1; CDR3 DNA: TGTGCCAGCAGTGAAGCTGGAATAAAGCGGACTGAAGCTTTCTTT; CDR3 protein: CASSEAGIKRTEAFF
D gene: NA; J gene: TRBJ1-1; clone size: NA; V gene: TRBV7-9; CDR3 DNA: TGTGCCAGCAGCTCCTCCAGAGACACTTACACTGAAGCTTTCTTT; CDR3 protein: CASSSSRDTYTEAFF
D gene: TRBD2; J gene: TRBJ2-1; clone size: NA; V gene: TRBV7-3; CDR3 DNA: TGTGCCAGCAGTCCTCGCCCCACTAGCGCATACAATGAGCAGTTCTTC; CDR3 protein: CASSPRPTSAYNEQFF
D gene: TRBD1; J gene: TRBJ1-2; clone size: NA; V gene: TRBV7-9; CDR3 DNA: TGTGCCAGCAGCGTCGGGACAGCCCTTAACTATGGCTACACCTTC; CDR3 protein: CASSVGTALNYGYTF
D gene: NA; J gene: TRBJ1-2; clone size: NA; V gene: TRBV7-8; CDR3 DNA: TGTGCCAGCAGCTATGGGGAGTACGGCTACACCTTC; CDR3 protein: CASSYGEYGYTF
D gene: TRBD2; J gene: TRBJ2-5; clone size: NA; V gene: TRBV29-1; CDR3 DNA: TGCAGCGTTGGGGGAGCGGGGGAGACCCAGTACTTC; CDR3 protein: CSVGGAGETQYF
D gene: NA; J gene: TRBJ1-1; clone size: NA; V gene: TRBV2; CDR3 DNA: TGTGCCAGCAGTGAACAGGGGCTTGGTTTCTTT; CDR3 protein: CASSEQGLGFF
D gene: TRBD1; J gene: TRBJ2-7; clone size: few; V gene: TRBV11-2; CDR3 DNA: TGTGCCAGCAGCTTAACTCGGGACAGGGCAAACGAGCAGTACTTC; CDR3 protein: CASSLTRDRANEQYF
D gene: TRBD2; J gene: TRBJ2-1; clone size: NA; V gene: TRBV5-1; CDR3 DNA: TGCGCCAGCAGCTTGGTCGCGGGGGGAGGTTACAATGAGCAGTTCTTC; CDR3 protein: CASSLVAGGGYNEQFF
D gene: NA; J gene: TRBJ1-2; clone size: NA; V gene: TRBV30; CDR3 DNA: TGTGCCTGGAGGAGAATGGGGACTTCTAACTATGGCTACACCTTC; CDR3 protein: CAWRRMGTSNYGYTF
D gene: NA; J gene: TRBJ2-7; clone size: NA; V gene: TRBV5-1; CDR3 DNA: TGCGCCAGCAGCCCGGACAGTTCCTACGAGCAGTACTTC; CDR3 protein: CASSPDSSYEQYF
D gene: TRBD1; J gene: TRBJ2-7; clone size: NA; V gene: TRBV11-3; CDR3 DNA: TGTGCCAGCAGCATACTGACAGGGGGCTTCTTTGAGCAGTACTTC; CDR3 protein: CASSILTGGFFEQYF
D gene: TRBD2; J gene: TRBJ2-2; clone size: once; V gene: TRBV5-1; CDR3 DNA: TGCGCCAGCAGCTCGGGACTAGCGGGGGCCTCTACCGGGGAGCTGTTTTTT; CDR3 protein: CASSSGLAGASTGELFF
D gene: TRBD1; J gene: TRBJ1-2; clone size: NA; V gene: TRBV14; CDR3 DNA: TGTGCCAGCAGCCGATCCGGAACGACAGGGATTGGCTACACCTTC; CDR3 protein: CASSRSGTTGIGYTF
D gene: TRBD1; J gene: TRBJ1-2; clone size: few; V gene: TRBV18; CDR3 DNA: TGTGCCGGAAAATCCGGGACAGGGGGCACCTATGGCTACACCTTC; CDR3 protein: CAGKSGTGGTYGYTF
D gene: TRBD1; J gene: TRBJ2-3; clone size: NA; V gene: TRBV6-1; CDR3 DNA: TGTGCCAGCAGTGAAATAACAGGGGGAACAGATACGCAGTATTTT; CDR3 protein: CASSEITGGTDTQYF
D gene: TRBD2; J gene: TRBJ2-7; clone size: NA; V gene: TRBV30; CDR3 DNA: TGTGCCTGGAGGAATAGCGGGGGCGCGGAGCAGTACTTC; CDR3 protein: CAWRNSGGAEQYF
D gene: NA; J gene: TRBJ2-7; clone size: NA; V gene: TRBV11-2; CDR3 DNA: TGTGCCAGCAGCTCCGTAGCCTACGAGCAGTACTTC; CDR3 protein: CASSSVAYEQYF
D gene: NA; J gene: TRBJ2-7; clone size: NA; V gene: TRBV11-3; CDR3 DNA: TGTGCCAGCAGCTTAGACCAGGGAGGCTACGAGCAGTACTTC; CDR3 protein: CASSLDQGGYEQYF
D gene: TRBD1; J gene: TRBJ2-7; clone size: NA; V gene: TRBV4-3; CDR3 DNA: TGCGCCAGCAGCCAAGACAGGGGGCCCTACGAGCAGTACTTC; CDR3 protein: CASSQDRGPYEQYF
D gene: NA; J gene: TRBJ1-2; clone size: NA; V gene: TRBV18; CDR3 DNA: TGTGCCAGCTCACCTCGGACAGACTACTATGGCTACACCTTC; CDR3 protein: CASSPRTDYYGYTF
D gene: NA; J gene: TRBJ1-1; clone size: NA; V gene: TRBV9; CDR3 DNA: TGTGCCAGCAGCGGAACCCCTACAGGGTCTTTGGCAGGTTTTGAAGCTTTCTTT; CDR3 protein: CASSGTPTGSLAGFEAFF
D gene: NA; J gene: TRBJ1-6; clone size: few; V gene: TRBV25-1; CDR3 DNA: TGTGCCAGCAGTGAATATGGGACACTTCACTTT; CDR3 protein: CASSEYGTLHF
D gene: NA; J gene: TRBJ1-2; clone size: NA; V gene: TRBV19; CDR3 DNA: TGTGCCAGTAGTATAGGACTTGTCTATGGCTACACCTTC; CDR3 protein: CASSIGLVYGYTF
D gene: TRBD2; J gene: TRBJ2-3; clone size: NA; V gene: TRBV9; CDR3 DNA: TGTGCCAGCAGCGTAGGGGCCCGCGGGGGGGCAGCAACAGATACGCAGTATTTT; CDR3 protein: CASSVGARGGAATDTQYF
D gene: NA; J gene: TRBJ2-1; clone size: NA; V gene: TRBV18; CDR3 DNA: TGTGCCAGCTCACCACCGTTAAGGAGCAATGAGCAGTTCTTC; CDR3 protein: CASSPPLRSNEQFF
D gene: TRBD2; J gene: TRBJ2-7; clone size: NA; V gene: TRBV7-9; CDR3 DNA: TGTGCCAGCAGCCCCCGACTAGCGGGAGGTGGTTACGAGCAGTACTTC; CDR3 protein: CASSPRLAGGGYEQYF
D gene: TRBD1; J gene: TRBJ1-1; clone size: NA; V gene: TRBV10-3; CDR3 DNA: TGTGCCATCAGTGAGGTAGAAACAGGGGCGAACACTGAAGCTTTCTTT; CDR3 protein: CAISEVETGANTEAFF
D gene: TRBD1; J gene: TRBJ2-2; clone size: NA; V gene: TRBV5-1; CDR3 DNA: TGCGCCAGCAGCTTAAAAGTGGAGACAGGGCGCACCGGGGAGCTGTTTTTT; CDR3 protein: CASSLKVETGRTGELFF
D gene: NA; J gene: TRBJ1-1; clone size: few; V gene: TRBV5-4; CDR3 DNA: TGTGCCAGCAGCTTACAAACCCTGATGAACACTGAAGCTTTCTTT; CDR3 protein: CASSLQTLMNTEAFF
D gene: NA; J gene: TRBJ1-5; clone size: once; V gene: TRBV4-1; CDR3 DNA: TGCGCCAGCAGCCAAGGGGAGAGAAATCAGCCCCAGCATTTT; CDR3 protein: CASSQGERNQPQHF
D gene: NA; J gene: TRBJ1-1; clone size: NA; V gene: TRBV7-9; CDR3 DNA: TGTGCCAGCAGCTTAGAACAGAGGAACACTGAAGCTTTCTTT; CDR3 protein: CASSLEQRNTEAFF
D gene: NA; J gene: TRBJ2-5; clone size: NA; V gene: TRBV6-6; CDR3 DNA: TGTGCCAGCAGTGAGCCTCTTCGGGAGACCCAGTACTTC; CDR3 protein: CASSEPLRETQYF
D gene: TRBD1; J gene: TRBJ1-2; clone size: NA; V gene: TRBV30; CDR3 DNA: TGTGCCTGGAGTCTCCTATTAGGGGGCACCGGTGGCTACACCTTC; CDR3 protein: CAWSLLLGGTGGYTF
D gene: NA; J gene: TRBJ1-1; clone size: few; V gene: TRBV9; CDR3 DNA: TGTGCCAGCAGCGTAGCGTCGGTCGGCACTGAAGCTTTCTTT; CDR3 protein: CASSVASVGTEAFF
D gene: NA; J gene: TRBJ2-3; clone size: once; V gene: TRBV10-1; CDR3 DNA: TGCGCCACCTCGGAGGAAAACACAGATACGCAGTATTTT; CDR3 protein: CATSEENTDTQYF
D gene: TRBD1; J gene: TRBJ2-7; clone size: NA; V gene: TRBV7-2; CDR3 DNA: TGTGCCAGCAGCTTGACAGGGAGCTCCTACGAGCAGTACTTC; CDR3 protein: CASSLTGSSYEQYF
D gene: NA; J gene: TRBJ2-7; clone size: NA; V gene: TRBV7-9; CDR3 DNA: TGTGCCAGCAGCGGATACAGGGAAAAGTCCTACGAGCAGTACTTC; CDR3 protein: CASSGYREKSYEQYF
D gene: TRBD1; J gene: TRBJ2-2; clone size: NA; V gene: TRBV7-8; CDR3 DNA: TGTGCCAGCAGCTCCGGACAGGGGGTGGTCGGGGAGCTGTTTTTT; CDR3 protein: CASSSGQGVVGELFF
D gene: NA; J gene: TRBJ1-1; clone size: NA; V gene: TRBV18; CDR3 DNA: TGTGCCAGCTCACCTAGTGGGAACACTGAAGCTTTCTTT; CDR3 protein: CASSPSGNTEAFF
D gene: TRBD1; J gene: TRBJ1-2; clone size: NA; V gene: TRBV5-4; CDR3 DNA: TGTGCCAGCAGTCGAGAGACAGGGACTGGCTACACCTTC; CDR3 protein: CASSRETGTGYTF
D gene: NA; J gene: TRBJ1-3; clone size: NA; V gene: TRBV7-2; CDR3 DNA: TGTGCCAGCAGCTCGGACTCAATGACCCTCCTCGGAAACACCATATATTTT; CDR3 protein: CASSSDSMTLLGNTIYF
D gene: NA; J gene: TRBJ2-7; clone size: NA; V gene: TRBV11-3; CDR3 DNA: TGTGCCAGCAGCTTACAGCAGGGATACGAGCAGTACTTC; CDR3 protein: CASSLQQGYEQYF
D gene: NA; J gene: TRBJ2-1; clone size: NA; V gene: TRBV29-1; CDR3 DNA: TGCAGCGTTGAAATGAGCTCCTACAATGAGCAGTTCTTC; CDR3 protein: CSVEMSSYNEQFF
D gene: NA; J gene: TRBJ2-1; clone size: NA; V gene: TRBV6-6; CDR3 DNA: TGTGCCAGCAGACGGGGTAACAATGAGCAGTTCTTC; CDR3 protein: CASRRGNNEQFF
D gene: TRBD1; J gene: TRBJ1-3; clone size: NA; V gene: TRBV28; CDR3 DNA: TGTGCCAGCAGTCATTGGACAGGGAGGGGGGACTCTGGAAACACCATATATTTT; CDR3 protein: CASSHWTGRGDSGNTIYF